This T cell receptor beta chain was captured in a study of shared clonotypes between healthy human individuals. At the level of the study: Serving as donors were two women and three men, whose ages spanned 18 to 49.

Study-level results: Few donors restricted represented genetic and exposure-history diversity.

V shed 3 bases and J 6 bases; nucleotides not matched to a gene: 14. The CDR3 length is 18 residues. Germline assignment: CDR1 MNHEY and CDR2 SMNVEV (reference sequence). The donors, healthy adults who were HIV-negative, had experienced no recent acute infections or vaccinations. Details on this clone: Antigen: not known.

Authors' processing steps: ImmunoSEQ output lacked quality scores and full-length reads, limiting matched filtering. Only in-frame clones appear in the TCRdb table, and some are missing; sequencing was by immunoSEQ multiplex PCR. Clone size and V and J calls were adopted from that table, with D and trimming inferred from the DNA. The sample has some 530,000 clones; about 85% are singletons. Sequenced input: PBMCs. This rearrangement joins TRBV27 to TRBJ1-5; 10 bases fit TRBD1. This clonotype originated in a woman between 40 and 50 years old in good health. Some clones in this sample may be carry-over from other donors' samples. CDR3 coding DNA: TGTGCCAGCAGTTTGGCCGTGCTGGGGGACAGGGGTAGTCAGCCCCAGCATTTT. As protein: CASSLAVLGDRGSQPQHF.